This TCR beta chain emerged from a study of cytomegalovirus exposure and HLA in healthy donors. Germline V lookup: CDR1 LNHDA, CDR2 SQIVND (reference sequence). The CDR3 contains 15 residues. Trimming took off 3 bases at V and 2 bases at J, with 12 bases between the two ends. Points from the study as a whole: Analyses of presence and absence presupposed an approximately uniform sequencing depth across donors. Relative to the approximately 700-donor mean, N-insertions were reportedly fewer in an Asian-associated ancestry cluster in a later analysis. For TCR beta chains, V- and J-gene trimming was later linked to a missense DCLRE1C variant.

The primer mix had 60 Vbeta and 13 Jbeta primers. Sequencing was performed with immunoSEQ multiplex PCR; in TCRdb, only in-frame clones are kept and a portion is missing. The sample lists about 130,000 clones, 75% to 90% occurring once. A note on this clone: Its antigen is not identified.

Sequencing used PBMCs. The sequence was obtained from a woman aged 40 to 49 in good health and CMV-seronegative. The J gene is TRBJ2-3, the V gene TRBV19; weak D call: TRBD2 (6 bases). CDR3 nucleotide sequence: TGTGCCAGTAGTATTATGGCGGGGAACACAGATACGCAGTATTTT. Amino acids: CASSIMAGNTDTQYF.